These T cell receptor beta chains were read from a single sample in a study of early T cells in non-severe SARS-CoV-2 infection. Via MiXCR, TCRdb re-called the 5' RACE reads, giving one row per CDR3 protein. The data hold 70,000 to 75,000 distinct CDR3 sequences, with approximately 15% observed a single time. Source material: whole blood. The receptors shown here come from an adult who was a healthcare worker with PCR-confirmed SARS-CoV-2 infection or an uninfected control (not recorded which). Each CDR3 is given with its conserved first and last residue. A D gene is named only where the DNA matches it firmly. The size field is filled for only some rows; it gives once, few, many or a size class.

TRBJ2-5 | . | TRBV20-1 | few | CSAIRFPGPQETQYF | TGCAGTGCAATTAGATTCCCGGGTCCCCAAGAGACCCAGTACTTC
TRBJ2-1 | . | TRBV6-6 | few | CASSRDRLSYNEQFF | TGTGCCAGCAGTCGGGACCGCTTATCCTACAATGAGCAGTTCTTC
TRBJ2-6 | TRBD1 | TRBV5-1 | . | CASSQETGGLSGANVLTF | TGCGCCAGCAGCCAGGAGACAGGGGGCTTATCTGGGGCCAACGTCCTGACTTTC
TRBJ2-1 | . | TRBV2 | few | CASDTSSYNEQFF | TGTGCCAGCGATACAAGCTCCTACAATGAGCAGTTCTTC
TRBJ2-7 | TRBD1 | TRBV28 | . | CASLRQGIHEQYF | TGTGCCAGCCTACGACAGGGGATCCACGAGCAGTACTTC
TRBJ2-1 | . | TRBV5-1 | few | CASSPSAPSYNEQFF | TGCGCCAGCAGCCCAAGCGCACCCTCCTACAATGAGCAGTTCTTC
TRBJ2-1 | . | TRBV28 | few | CASLSNNEQFF | TGTGCCAGCCTAAGCAACAATGAGCAGTTCTTC
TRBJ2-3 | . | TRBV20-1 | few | CSAPQSSDTQYF | TGCAGTGCCCCCCAGAGCTCAGATACGCAGTATTTT
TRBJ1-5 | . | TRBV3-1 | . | CASSAVGIQPQHF | TGTGCCAGCAGCGCGGTAGGGATTCAGCCCCAGCATTTT
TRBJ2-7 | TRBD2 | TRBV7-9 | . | CASSLDSERGRSYEQYF | TGTGCCAGCAGCTTGGATTCTGAGCGGGGGCGCTCCTACGAGCAGTACTTC
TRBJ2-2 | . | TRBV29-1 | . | CSPWLPGELFF | TGCAGCCCTTGGCTGCCCGGGGAGCTGTTTTTT
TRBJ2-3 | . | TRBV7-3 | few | CASSLPCWETDTQYF | TGTGCCAGCAGCTTACCATGTTGGGAAACAGATACGCAGTATTTT
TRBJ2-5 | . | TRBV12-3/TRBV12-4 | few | CASSLAGRTETQYF | TGTGCCAGCAGTTTAGCGGGGAGAACGGAGACCCAGTACTTC
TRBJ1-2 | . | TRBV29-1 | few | CSVEPSHGYTF | TGCAGCGTTGAACCATCCCATGGCTACACCTTC
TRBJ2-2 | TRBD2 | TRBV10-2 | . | CASSEMERGTGELFF | TGCGCCAGCAGTGAAATGGAGCGGGGTACTGGGGAGCTGTTTTTT
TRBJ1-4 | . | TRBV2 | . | CASSEFGGLSEKLFF | TGTGCCAGCAGTGAATTCGGGGGGCTTAGTGAAAAACTTTTTTTT
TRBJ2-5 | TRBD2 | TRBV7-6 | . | CASSLGTGGETQYF | TGTGCCAGCAGCCTAGGGACGGGGGGAGAGACCCAGTACTTC
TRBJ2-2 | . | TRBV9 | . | CASRGTYTGELFF | TGTGCCAGCAGGGGCACTTACACCGGGGAGCTGTTTTTT
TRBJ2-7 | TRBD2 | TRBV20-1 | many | CSATGLADYEQYF | TGCAGTGCTACGGGACTAGCGGATTACGAGCAGTACTTC
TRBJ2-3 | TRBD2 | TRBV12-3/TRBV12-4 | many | CASSSTTGLAGGHADTQYF | TGTGCCAGCAGTTCGACCACGGGACTAGCGGGGGGGCACGCGGATACGCAGTATTTT